The 18 T cell receptor beta chains listed next were all sequenced from one sample in a study of post-analysis software for immune sequencing data (dated by TCRdb to between 2014 and 2017). Study-wide conclusions, independent of this receptor: Roughly 5 TRBV segments, including TRBV5-6, TRBV5-1 and TRBV20-1, were significantly more frequent in patients than controls.

The library was obtained by PCR. TCRdb shows the sequencer as Illumina HiSeq 2500. To reduce PCR and sequencing biases, unique molecular identifiers were built into the TCR beta cDNA libraries. TCRdb's own reprocessing of the public reads used fastp at Q25 and MiXCR and kept productive beta chains. Every entry covers one CDR3 protein and lists the most common genes and DNA from its rows. The sample yields about 430,000 distinct CDR3 sequences; 30% to 40% were counted once. The ten largest clones take up less than 8% of the sample. Their cognate antigens are unknown. Sequencing was done on a sample of blood. These receptors were collected from a girl aged 2-9 years with multiple sclerosis.

The table lists this clonotype with a few counts. The V and J genes are TRBV12-3 or TRBV12-4 and TRBJ1-1; 8 nucleotides match TRBD1. The CDR3 has 14 residues. Trimming cost V 4 bases and J 0 bases; bases outside gene matches: 1. Written as DNA, the CDR3 is TGTGCCAGCAGTTCGACAGGGGTGAACACTGAAGCTTTCTTT. Encoded protein: CASSSTGVNTEAFF.

The chain recombines TRBV6-5 with TRBJ2-1; tentative D call: TRBD2 (6 bases). V was trimmed by 2 bases and J by 7 bases, leaving 15 bases between them. The CDR3 contains 15 residues. Germline V gene sequence: CDR1 MNHEY, CDR2 SVGAGI. The CDR3 DNA reads TGTGCCAGCAGTTACGAGTCGGGAGCAGTTAATGAGCAGTTCTTC. Its protein is CASSYESGAVNEQFF.

This chain uses TRBV4-1 with TRBJ2-7, with 10 bases aligning to TRBD1. The CDR3 is 15 residues long. Looked up from germline, CDR1 is MGHRA and CDR2 is YSYEKL. Trimming cost V 0 bases and J 3 bases; bases outside gene matches: 2. The CDR3 protein is CASSQDRTGGYEQYF. The DNA of the CDR3 is TGCGCCAGCAGCCAAGATAGGACAGGGGGCTACGAGCAGTACTTC.

V and J are TRBV30 and TRBJ2-1; a possible D gene is TRBD1 (5 bases). V shed 3 bases and J shed 2 bases, with 14 bases lying between them. The CDR3 consists of 15 residues. CDR1 and CDR2 (germline): GTSNPN, SVGIG (reference sequence). The CDR3 loop is CAWRQDNGPYNEQFF. The CDR3 DNA is TGTGCCTGGAGACAGGATAACGGTCCCTACAATGAGCAGTTCTTC.

There are a few counts of this clonotype. The chain recombines TRBV18 with TRBJ1-2; D may be TRBD1 (5 bases). The germline V and J ends were trimmed by 2 bases and 4 bases, with 14 bases remaining between them. CDR1 and CDR2 from the germline V gene are KGHSH and LQKENI. CDR3 length: 15 amino acids. The CDR3 region is CASSPKAGGTYGYTF. CDR3 DNA sequence: TGTGCCAGCTCACCAAAGGCTGGGGGAACCTATGGCTACACCTTC.

The rearrangement links TRBV7-9 to TRBJ2-7; TRBD1 matches 10 bases. Looked up from germline, CDR1 is SEHNR and CDR2 is FQNEAQ (reference sequence). V shed 6 bases and J 2 bases; nucleotides not matched to a gene: 13. CDR3 size: 17 residues. CDR3 region: CASSIRQGAPFTYEQYF. CDR3 nucleotide sequence: TGTGCCAGCAGTATTCGACAGGGGGCGCCTTTTACCTACGAGCAGTACTTC.

The DNA for the CDR3 is TGCGCCAGCAGCAAATCGGGGAACAGGGAGACTGAGCAGTTCTTC. It yields the protein CASSKSGNRETEQFF. V is TRBV5-1 and J is TRBJ2-1, with D possibly TRBD1 on 6 matching bases. CDR1 and CDR2 (germline): SGHRS, YFSETQ. CDR3 size: 15 residues. Trimming took 4 bases from V and 9 from J, leaving 20 bases between them.

The chain employs TRBV29-1 and TRBJ2-7; tentatively, D is TRBD2 (7 bases). This CDR3 region has 14 residues. Germline V CDR1 and CDR2: SQVTM, ANQGSEA. V gave up 4 bases and J gave up 2 bases, with 15 bases separating them. CDR3 nucleotide sequence: TGCAGCGTTGTAGGTAGGGGGGGACCCTACGAGCAGTACTTC. Amino acid sequence: CSVVGRGGPYEQYF.

The gene calls are TRBV12-3 or TRBV12-4 and TRBJ2-7; TRBD2 matches 7 bases. This CDR3 region has 14 residues. The V segment lost 7 bases and the J segment 2 bases; nucleotides outside the gene matches: 8. Here the CDR3 reads CASTVGRETYEQYF. CDR3 nucleotide sequence: TGTGCCAGCACCGTAGGGCGGGAGACCTACGAGCAGTACTTC.

The chain combines TRBV28 with TRBJ2-1; 8 nucleotides match TRBD2. CDR1 is MDHEN and CDR2 is SYDVKM in the germline V gene. This CDR3 spans 15 amino acids. V trimming: 5 bases; J trimming: 6 bases; junction bases outside the gene matches: 9. CDR3 bases: TGTGCCAGCAGTCTAACTAGCGGCCTCGTCAATGAGCAGTTCTTC. It is translated as CASSLTSGLVNEQFF.

The chain couples TRBV6-2 or TRBV6-3 to TRBJ2-4, with 11 nucleotides matching TRBD2. The V and J ends lost 6 bases and 9 bases, in that order; junction bases with no gene match: 10. In germline, CDR1 is MNHEY, CDR2 SVGEGT. The CDR3 has 15 amino acids. CDR3 sequence: CASSGVAGGSVIQYF. As DNA, the CDR3 is TGTGCCAGCAGCGGCGTAGCGGGAGGGTCGGTCATTCAGTACTTC.

This sequence joins TRBV10-3 and TRBJ1-1; D unresolved. The CDR3 length is 12 residues. Germline CDR1 reads ENHRY; CDR2 reads SYGVKD. The germline V and J ends were trimmed by 5 bases and 4 bases, with 8 bases remaining between them. CDR3: CAISSVGTEAFF. Here the CDR3 DNA reads TGTGCCATCAGTTCAGTGGGCACTGAAGCTTTCTTT.

The chain links TRBV20-1 to TRBJ1-1, with 7 bases fitting TRBD1. The CDR3 loop spans 13 amino acids. Per germline, CDR1 DFQATT and CDR2 SNEGSKA (reference sequence). V gave up 7 bases and J gave up 4 bases; unmatched junction bases: 9. The DNA for the CDR3 is TGCAGTGGTCTTGGGACAGCCTTCACTGAAGCTTTCTTT. Translating gives CSGLGTAFTEAFF.

This sequence joins TRBV3-1 and TRBJ2-7; D unclear. The germline gives CDR1 LGHDT, CDR2 YNNKEL (reference sequence). V lost 3 bases and J lost 7, with 13 bases in between. This CDR3 is built from 13 residues. DNA of the CDR3: TGTGCCAGCAGCCAGGCGCCGTTATTGGAGCAGTACTTC. As protein: CASSQAPLLEQYF.

V usage is TRBV4-2 and J usage is TRBJ2-5, with D unclear. This CDR3 has 15 amino acids. Germline V gene lookup returns CDR1 LGHNA and CDR2 YNFKEQ. Trimming pared 1 base from V and 4 bases from J, leaving 13 bases between. DNA for the CDR3: TGTGCCAGCAGCCAAGGGGTACCAGCCCGAGAGACCCAGTACTTC. It specifies CASSQGVPARETQYF.

The chain uses TRBV4-3 and TRBJ2-5, with TRBD2 as a possible D gene (6 bases). This CDR3 spans 17 amino acids. V lost 1 base to trimming and J lost 1 base, with 16 bases between them. Germline CDR1 LGHNA, CDR2 YSLEER. CDR3 region: CASSQGSGAGTQETQYF. As DNA, the CDR3 is TGCGCCAGCAGCCAAGGTTCCGGCGCGGGGACCCAAGAGACCCAGTACTTC.

The chain uses TRBV20-1 and TRBJ2-5; 10 bases map to TRBD1. The J call may be mistaken, given a closer DNA end match to TRBJ2-7. Per the germline V gene, CDR1 is DFQATT and CDR2 is SNEGSKA (reference sequence). The CDR3 has 14 amino acids. The CDR3 sequence is CSATTDRGNYEQYF. CDR3 sequence (DNA): TGCAGTGCTACCACGGACAGGGGGAACTACGAGCAGTACTTC.

Only a few counts were recorded for this clonotype. The chain uses TRBV7-3 and TRBJ2-3; D call uncertain. The V end lost 5 bases, the J end lost 4 bases, and 16 bases lay between the germline ends. The CDR3 runs to 15 residues. The germline gives CDR1 SGHTA, CDR2 FQGTGA. CDR3 sequence reads: CASSASAAFADTQYF. The CDR3 region has the DNA TGTGCCAGCAGCGCTTCGGCGGCGTTTGCAGATACGCAGTATTTT.